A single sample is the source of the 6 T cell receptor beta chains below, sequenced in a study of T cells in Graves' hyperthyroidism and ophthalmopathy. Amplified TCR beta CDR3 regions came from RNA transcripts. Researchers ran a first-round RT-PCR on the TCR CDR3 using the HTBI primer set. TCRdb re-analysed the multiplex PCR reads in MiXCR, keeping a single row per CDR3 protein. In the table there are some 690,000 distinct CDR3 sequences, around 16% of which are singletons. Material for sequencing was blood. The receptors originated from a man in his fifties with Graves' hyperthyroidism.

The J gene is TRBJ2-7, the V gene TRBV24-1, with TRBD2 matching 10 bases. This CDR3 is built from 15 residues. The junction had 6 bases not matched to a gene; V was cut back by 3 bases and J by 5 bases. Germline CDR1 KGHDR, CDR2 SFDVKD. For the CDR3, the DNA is TGTGCCACCAGTGATCATATAGCGGGAGGAGACGAGCAGTACTTC. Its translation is CATSDHIAGGDEQYF.

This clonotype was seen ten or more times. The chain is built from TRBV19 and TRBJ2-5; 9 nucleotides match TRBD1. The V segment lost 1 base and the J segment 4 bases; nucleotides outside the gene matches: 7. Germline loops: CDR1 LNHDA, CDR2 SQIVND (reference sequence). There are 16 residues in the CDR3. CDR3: CASSIAGQGGRETQYF. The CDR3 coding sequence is TGTGCCAGTAGTATAGCGGGACAGGGAGGGAGAGAGACCCAGTACTTC.

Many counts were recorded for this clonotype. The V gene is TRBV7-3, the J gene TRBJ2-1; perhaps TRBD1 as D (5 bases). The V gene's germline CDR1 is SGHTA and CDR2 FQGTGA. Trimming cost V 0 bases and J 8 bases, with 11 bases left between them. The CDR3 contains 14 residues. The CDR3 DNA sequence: TGTGCCAGCAGCTTAACAGACAGCGAACATGAGCAGTTCTTC. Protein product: CASSLTDSEHEQFF.

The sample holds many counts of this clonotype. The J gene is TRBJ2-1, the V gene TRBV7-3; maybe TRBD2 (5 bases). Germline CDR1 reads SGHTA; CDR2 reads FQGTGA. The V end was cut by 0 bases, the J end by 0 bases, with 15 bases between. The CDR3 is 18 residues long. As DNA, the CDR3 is TGTGCCAGCAGCTTAACTAGTATAGGGAGACTCTCCTACAATGAGCAGTTCTTC. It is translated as CASSLTSIGRLSYNEQFF.

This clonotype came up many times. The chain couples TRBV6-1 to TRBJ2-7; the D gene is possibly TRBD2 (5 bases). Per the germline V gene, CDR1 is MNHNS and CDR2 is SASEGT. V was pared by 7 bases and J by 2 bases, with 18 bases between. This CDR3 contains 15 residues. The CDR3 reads CASTDMEDTTYEQYF. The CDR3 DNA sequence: TGTGCCAGCACGGATATGGAGGATACCACCTACGAGCAGTACTTC.

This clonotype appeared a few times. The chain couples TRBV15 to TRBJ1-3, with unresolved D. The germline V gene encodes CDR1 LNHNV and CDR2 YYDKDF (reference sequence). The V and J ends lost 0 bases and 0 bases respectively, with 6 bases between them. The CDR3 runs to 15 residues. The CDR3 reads CATSRDVGSGNTIYF. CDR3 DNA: TGTGCCACCAGCAGAGATGTGGGCTCTGGAAACACCATATATTTT.